This entry concerns a single TCR beta chain. The antigen remains unidentified. Investigators performed immunoSEQ version v3.0 at survey level. The method was immunoSEQ multiplex PCR; TCRdb's version includes in-frame clones alone and lacks a portion of them. The data contain tens of thousands of clones, around 86% of them singletons. The data were obtained in a study of long-term antiretroviral therapy in people with HIV. Findings and limits, study-wide: Post-ART, diversity grew, though it stayed under transplant donor control levels. Documentation of ART adherence, viral resistance or therapy changes was absent.

The J segment lost 7 bases and the V segment lost 0 bases, leaving 7 bases of the junction unmatched. The CDR3 covers 16 residues. CDR1 and CDR2 from the germline V gene are SEHNR and FQNEAQ (reference sequence). DNA was extracted from approximately 0.95-9.8 million thawed cryopreserved PBMC. The chain carries TRBV7-9 and TRBJ1-4; 8 bases fit TRBD1. This TCR was recovered from a man in his late teens or twenties with HIV. Sequences were derived from unsorted PBMCs, sampled 1.5 years after starting antiretroviral therapy. The CDR3: CASSLAGDRMGEKLFF. CDR3 sequence (DNA): TGTGCCAGCAGCTTAGCGGGGGACAGGATGGGTGAAAAACTGTTTTTT.